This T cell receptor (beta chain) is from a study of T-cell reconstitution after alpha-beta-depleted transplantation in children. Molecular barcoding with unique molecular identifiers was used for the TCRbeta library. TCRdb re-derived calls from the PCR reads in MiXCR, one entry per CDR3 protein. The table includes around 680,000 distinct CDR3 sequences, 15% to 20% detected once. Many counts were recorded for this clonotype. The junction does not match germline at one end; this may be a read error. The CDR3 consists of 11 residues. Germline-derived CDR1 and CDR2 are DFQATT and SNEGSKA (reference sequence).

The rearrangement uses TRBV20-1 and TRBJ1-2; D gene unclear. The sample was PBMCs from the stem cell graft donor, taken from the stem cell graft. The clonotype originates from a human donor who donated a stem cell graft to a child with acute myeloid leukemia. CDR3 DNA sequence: TGCAGTGCTAGGGTTCAGATGTATTTGGGCTTC. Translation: CSARVQMYLGF.